This TCR beta chain stems from a study of shared clonotypes between healthy human individuals. Study summary: Three men and a couple of women, aged 18 to 49, were donors. The plates for each donor numbered three CD4 naive, three CD4 memory, two CD8 naive and one CD8 memory.

About this clone itself: Its antigen is still unknown.

The authors loaded 200 ng DNA, 25,000 to 30,000 T cell genomes, into sorted-subset replicate PCRs. The protocol was immunoSEQ multiplex PCR, while the TCRdb copy is restricted to in-frame clones and leaves out a portion. This table holds approximately 740,000 clones, 80% to 95% found once. Germline lookup yields CDR1 SEHNR and CDR2 FQNEAQ (reference sequence). Trimming took 6 bases from V and 0 from J, leaving 7 bases between them. The CDR3 sequence is 13 residues long. Points from the study as a whole: Researchers sampled only blood; tissue repertoires likely differ.

The naive CD8 fraction comprised CD45RO-negative cells positively selected for CCR7 and excluded terminally differentiated effector memory CD45RA+ cells. The clonotype comes from a man younger than 45 in good health. V gene TRBV7-9 combines with J gene TRBJ2-3; D ambiguous. Sequencing input: naive CD8+ T cells sorted from blood. CDR3 DNA: TGTGCCAGCAGATCAGATAGCACAGATACGCAGTATTTT. Its protein product is CASRSDSTDTQYF.